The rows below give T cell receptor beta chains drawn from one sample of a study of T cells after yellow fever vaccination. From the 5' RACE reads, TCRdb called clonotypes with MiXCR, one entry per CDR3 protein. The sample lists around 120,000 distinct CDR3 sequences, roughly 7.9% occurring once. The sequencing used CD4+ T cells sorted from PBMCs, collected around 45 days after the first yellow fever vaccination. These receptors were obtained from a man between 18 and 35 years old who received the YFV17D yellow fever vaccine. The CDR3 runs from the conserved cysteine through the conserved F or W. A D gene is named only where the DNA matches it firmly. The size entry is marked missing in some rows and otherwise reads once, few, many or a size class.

CDR3aa: CAISDVLRTDTQYF
CDR3nt: TGTGCCATCAGCGACGTTCTGCGGACAGATACGCAGTATTTT
j_gene: TRBJ2-3
abundance: many
v_gene: TRBV10-3
d_gene: -

CDR3aa: CASRLQGTGELFF
CDR3nt: TGTGCCAGCAGACTTCAGGGTACCGGGGAGCTGTTTTTT
j_gene: TRBJ2-2
abundance: few
v_gene: TRBV6-6
d_gene: -

CDR3aa: CASSLDHTGELFF
CDR3nt: TGCGCCAGCAGCTTGGACCACACCGGGGAGCTGTTTTTT
j_gene: TRBJ2-2
abundance: few
v_gene: TRBV5-1
d_gene: -

CDR3aa: CASSGTAYTGELFF
CDR3nt: TGTGCCAGCAGTGGGACGGCCTATACCGGGGAGCTGTTTTTT
j_gene: TRBJ2-2
abundance: many
v_gene: TRBV25-1
d_gene: -

CDR3aa: CASSQLEGTEAFF
CDR3nt: TGTGCCAGCAGCCAACTAGAGGGCACTGAAGCTTTCTTT
j_gene: TRBJ1-1
abundance: few
v_gene: TRBV7-9
d_gene: -

CDR3aa: CASTTGGFDGYTF
CDR3nt: TGCGCCAGCACCACAGGGGGCTTCGATGGCTACACCTTC
j_gene: TRBJ1-2
abundance: few
v_gene: TRBV5-1
d_gene: TRBD1

CDR3aa: CASSQRGRDYEQYF
CDR3nt: TGTGCCAGCAGCCAGCGGGGCAGGGACTACGAGCAGTACTTC
j_gene: TRBJ2-7
abundance: -
v_gene: TRBV3-1
d_gene: -

CDR3aa: CASSVLGGGVSDTQYF
CDR3nt: TGTGCCAGCAGCGTACTGGGGGGGGGGGTGTCAGATACGCAGTATTTT
j_gene: TRBJ2-3
abundance: many
v_gene: TRBV7-2
d_gene: TRBD2

CDR3aa: CASSPNHRGGGYTF
CDR3nt: TGTGCCAGCAGCCCCAACCACAGGGGTGGTGGCTACACCTTC
j_gene: TRBJ1-2
abundance: many
v_gene: TRBV7-2
d_gene: TRBD1

CDR3aa: CATSDFGRGPTDTQYF
CDR3nt: TGTGCCACCAGTGATTTCGGCAGGGGTCCCACAGATACGCAGTATTTT
j_gene: TRBJ2-3
abundance: few
v_gene: TRBV24-1
d_gene: -

CDR3aa: CASSLVPRSSTDTQYF
CDR3nt: TGTGCCAGCAGCTTGGTCCCCCGGTCCAGCACAGATACGCAGTATTTT
j_gene: TRBJ2-3
abundance: few
v_gene: TRBV7-6
d_gene: -

CDR3aa: CASSLYAMNTEAFF
CDR3nt: TGCGCCAGCAGCTTGTATGCGATGAACACTGAAGCTTTCTTT
j_gene: TRBJ1-1
abundance: few
v_gene: TRBV5-1
d_gene: -

CDR3aa: CASSPRTGMTNQPQHF
CDR3nt: TGTGCCAGCAGTCCGCGGACGGGGATGACAAATCAGCCCCAGCATTTT
j_gene: TRBJ1-5
abundance: many
v_gene: TRBV6-1
d_gene: -

CDR3aa: CASSLTELYNEQFF
CDR3nt: TGTGCCAGCAGCTTAACGGAACTCTACAATGAGCAGTTCTTC
j_gene: TRBJ2-1
abundance: many
v_gene: TRBV7-3
d_gene: -

CDR3aa: CASSPPSPHSSYNEQFF
CDR3nt: TGTGCCAGCAGCCCGCCCTCCCCCCACAGCTCCTACAATGAGCAGTTCTTC
j_gene: TRBJ2-1
abundance: many
v_gene: TRBV5-6
d_gene: -

CDR3aa: CASSPTGKGANQPQHF
CDR3nt: TGTGCCAGCAGCCCCACCGGGAAAGGGGCCAATCAGCCCCAGCATTTT
j_gene: TRBJ1-5
abundance: -
v_gene: TRBV7-2
d_gene: -

CDR3aa: CASSPITFSLRETQYF
CDR3nt: TGTGCCAGCAGTCCGATCACTTTCTCGTTGAGAGAGACCCAGTACTTC
j_gene: TRBJ2-5
abundance: many
v_gene: TRBV27
d_gene: -

CDR3aa: CASSLAGVEETQYF
CDR3nt: TGTGCCAGCAGCTTAGCGGGGGTCGAGGAGACCCAGTACTTC
j_gene: TRBJ2-5
abundance: -
v_gene: TRBV11-1
d_gene: -

CDR3aa: CASSRQDGELFF
CDR3nt: TGTGCCAGTAGTAGACAGGACGGGGAGCTGTTTTTT
j_gene: TRBJ2-2
abundance: many
v_gene: TRBV19
d_gene: -

CDR3aa: CASSLGQGARLTTGELFF
CDR3nt: TGTGCCAGCAGCTTGGGACAGGGGGCGCGTTTGACCACCGGGGAGCTGTTTTTT
j_gene: TRBJ2-2
abundance: many
v_gene: TRBV11-2
d_gene: TRBD1

CDR3aa: CASSLGDRQETQYF
CDR3nt: TGCGCCAGCAGCTTGGGGGACAGGCAAGAGACCCAGTACTTC
j_gene: TRBJ2-5
abundance: many
v_gene: TRBV5-1
d_gene: TRBD1

CDR3aa: CASSLPHNEQFF
CDR3nt: TGTGCCAGCAGTTTACCCCACAATGAGCAGTTCTTC
j_gene: TRBJ2-1
abundance: many
v_gene: TRBV28
d_gene: -

CDR3aa: CASSLANPIGDYGYTF
CDR3nt: TGCGCCAGCAGCTTGGCCAACCCTATCGGAGATTATGGCTACACCTTC
j_gene: TRBJ1-2
abundance: many
v_gene: TRBV5-1
d_gene: -

CDR3aa: CASSQGRSVKSYEQYF
CDR3nt: TGCGCCAGCAGCCAAGGTCGCAGCGTCAAAAGTTACGAGCAGTACTTC
j_gene: TRBJ2-7
abundance: many
v_gene: TRBV4-3
d_gene: -

CDR3aa: CASSQGRGVYTGELFF
CDR3nt: TGCGCCAGCAGCCAAGGGCGGGGGGTCTACACCGGGGAGCTGTTTTTT
j_gene: TRBJ2-2
abundance: many
v_gene: TRBV4-3
d_gene: TRBD2

CDR3aa: CASSITPAGGLDEQFF
CDR3nt: TGCGCCAGCAGCATTACTCCAGCGGGGGGGCTGGATGAGCAGTTCTTC
j_gene: TRBJ2-1
abundance: -
v_gene: TRBV5-1
d_gene: TRBD2

CDR3aa: CASEGRSSSANYGYTF
CDR3nt: TGTGCCAGCGAGGGACGTTCTTCTTCAGCTAACTATGGCTACACCTTC
j_gene: TRBJ1-2
abundance: many
v_gene: TRBV7-9
d_gene: -

CDR3aa: CSASRDTQTDEQYF
CDR3nt: TGCAGTGCTAGTAGGGACACACAGACGGACGAGCAGTACTTC
j_gene: TRBJ2-7
abundance: many
v_gene: TRBV20-1
d_gene: -